These 10 T cell receptor beta chains came from one sample sequenced in a study of cytomegalovirus exposure and HLA in healthy donors. Profiling relied on immunoSEQ multiplex PCR, and the TCRdb table lists in-frame clones only, not all of them. Among 65,000 to 95,000 clones, approximately 93% were seen once, and the ten largest hold about 3.8%. Sequenced input: PBMCs. These receptors all come from a woman under 40 in good health and CMV-seronegative.

The rearrangement joins TRBV7-3 to TRBJ2-7; 7 bases agree with TRBD2. V lost 4 bases, J lost 2 bases, and 5 bases stayed unmatched. Germline loops: CDR1 SGHTA, CDR2 FQGTGA. The CDR3 consists of 14 residues. CDR3: CASSSSGKTYEQYF. In DNA form, the CDR3 reads TGTGCCAGCAGCTCTAGCGGTAAAACCTACGAGCAGTACTTC.

The chain uses TRBV5-1 and TRBJ2-1; TRBD2 aligns across 14 bases. The CDR3 length is 18 residues. CDR1 is SGHRS and CDR2 is YFSETQ in the germline V gene. V gave up 0 bases and J gave up 0 bases; unmatched junction bases: 2. The CDR3 protein is CASSLGTSGRSSYNEQFF. The CDR3 bases are TGCGCCAGCAGCTTGGGGACTAGCGGGAGGAGCTCCTACAATGAGCAGTTCTTC. Based on the CDR3 plus reference TRBV5-1 and TRBJ2-1, the full variable domain is KAGVTQTPRYLIKTRGQQVTLSCSPISGHRSVSWYQQTPGQGLQFLFEYFSETQRNKGNFPGRFSGRQFSNSRSEMNVSTLELGDSALYLCASSLGTSGRSSYNEQFFGPGTRLTVL.

This chain connects TRBV5-1 to TRBJ1-2, with 9 bases matching TRBD1. The ends lost 2 bases at V and 4 bases at J; junction bases unmatched: 6. This CDR3 region has 15 residues. Germline V CDR1 and CDR2: SGHRS, YFSETQ. The CDR3 bases are TGCGCCAGCAGCTTAATCCCGGGACAGGGCTATGGCTACACCTTC. Translated, it gives CASSLIPGQGYGYTF.

The V gene is TRBV6-5, the J gene TRBJ2-4; D is unresolved. Trimming shortened V by 8 bases and J by 10 bases, and 15 bases separated the two germline ends. Germline V lookup: CDR1 MNHEY, CDR2 SVGAGI. The CDR3 covers 12 residues. The CDR3, as DNA: TGTGCCAGCTGGTTGACTGACCCAATTCAGTACTTC. Translating it yields CASWLTDPIQYF.

The J gene is TRBJ1-2, the V gene TRBV19, with TRBD1 matching over 7 bases. Germline lookup yields CDR1 LNHDA and CDR2 SQIVND (reference sequence). The CDR3 consists of 13 residues. Unmatched junction bases numbered 9, after V lost 6 bases and J lost 8 bases. The CDR3 protein is CASSHRGPFGYTF. The CDR3 nucleotides read TGTGCCAGTAGCCACAGGGGCCCTTTCGGCTACACCTTC.

This chain links TRBV9 with TRBJ2-2; the match to TRBD1 covers 9 bases. The CDR3 contains 14 residues. Germline loops: CDR1 SGDLS, CDR2 YYNGEE. The V and J ends lost 5 bases and 1 base, in that order; junction bases with no gene match: 0. CDR3 amino acids: CASRTGGNTGELFF. As DNA, the CDR3 is TGTGCCAGCAGGACAGGGGGGAACACCGGGGAGCTGTTTTTT.

The gene calls are TRBV5-5 and TRBJ2-1; D may be TRBD1 (5 bases). The CDR3 length is 15 residues. V lost 0 bases and J 8 bases, leaving 15 bases between the germline ends. Germline values: CDR1 SGHKS, CDR2 YYEKEE (reference sequence). CDR3 region: CASSLALARVDEQFF. CDR3 DNA: TGTGCCAGCAGCTTGGCCCTTGCCAGGGTTGATGAGCAGTTCTTC.

The rearrangement joins TRBV7-9 to TRBJ2-7, with TRBD1 as a possible D gene (6 bases). Germline V gene data show CDR1 as SEHNR and CDR2 as FQNEAQ (reference sequence). The length of the CDR3 is 13 residues. V dropped 7 bases and J dropped 2 bases, with 12 bases sitting between them. CDR3 DNA: TGTGCCAGCACCCGGACAGCCGCCTACGAGCAGTACTTC. Translated: CASTRTAAYEQYF.

The chain is built from TRBV28 and TRBJ1-1, with 7 bases aligning to TRBD1. Germline values: CDR1 MDHEN, CDR2 SYDVKM. Trimming removed 9 bases from V and 4 bases from J; junction bases left unmatched: 20. CDR3 size: 17 residues. CDR3 loop: CASTQAASTPGGTEAFF. CDR3 in DNA: TGTGCCAGTACGCAAGCAGCCTCAACCCCAGGGGGCACTGAAGCTTTCTTT.

V is TRBV28 and J is TRBJ2-7; TRBD2 matches at 9 bases. V dropped 8 bases and J dropped 0; count of bases not matched to a gene: 2. Per the germline V gene, CDR1 is MDHEN and CDR2 is SYDVKM. The CDR3 is 13 residues long. DNA of the CDR3: TGTGCCAGCGGCGGGAGGGGCTCCTACGAGCAGTACTTC. It encodes CASGGRGSYEQYF.